Detailed here is one T cell receptor beta chain. By its share of the sample, this clone is medium-sized (0.01 to 0.1%). Its target antigen remains unknown. Per-base quality was not reported, and no clone a single base away is much larger than it. CDR1 and CDR2 are read off the germline V gene (reference sequence) as MNHEY and SMNVEV. The CDR3 has 15 amino acids, counting the end cysteine and phenylalanine. The CDR3 DNA has 45 bases and is translated from base 1. Trimming costs V 2 bases and J 0 bases, and their ends lie 9 bases apart. This record comes from a study of OX40 agonist ivuxolimab in advanced cancers. About the study as a whole: Ivuxolimab was a fully human IgG2 agonistic monoclonal antibody targeting the costimulatory receptor OX40 (CD134). Intravenous ivuxolimab was administered to patients every 2 weeks at six dose levels: 0.01, 0.1, 0.3, 1.5, 3 and 10 mg/kg. Of the roughly 51 patients in dose escalation, 19 had hepatocellular carcinoma, about 15 had melanoma, 9 had renal cell carcinoma and 9 had head and neck cancer. In the dose-escalation cohort, around four fifths of patients were male, and the mean age was approximately 55 years, with a range of about 23 to 90. Patients were allowed to have had prior anti-PD-1, anti-PD-L1 or anti-CTLA-4 therapy, and less than 45% of the dose-escalation patients had previously received checkpoint inhibitors. Three dose-escalation patients achieved partial responses, one with hepatocellular carcinoma and two with cutaneous melanoma. Peripheral TCRbeta sequencing aimed to test whether ivuxolimab altered TCR sequence diversity and caused clonal T-cell expansion. The paper describes the monotherapy dose-escalation part (N of about 52 patients) of the phase I trial of ivuxolimab. General study outcomes and caveats: Which antigens the clonally expanded peripheral T cells were specific for was not determined. At doses of 0.1 to 3.0 mg/kg, clonal expansion of both CD4+ and CD8+ T cells in blood was seen between baseline and week 6. In the 0.1-3.0 mg/kg groups, partial responders were among the patients with the lowest normalized peripheral clonal expansion, particularly in CD8+ T cells. Low levels of normalized T-cell clonal expansion were also seen in some patients who did not respond. On average, CD8+ T cells showed more expanded clones than CD4+ T cells after ivuxolimab.

The trial excluded patients who had a history of autoimmune disease or were on systemic immunosuppression. In every dose cohort, peripheral blood was drawn for TCR sequencing at baseline, cycle 4 day 1, and cycle 7 day 1. Samples came from an open-label, multicenter, first-in-human phase I dose-escalation trial of ivuxolimab. Adults with locally advanced or metastatic melanoma, renal cell carcinoma, hepatocellular carcinoma or head and neck squamous cell carcinoma were enrolled in the trial. Before TCR sequencing, CD4+ T cells and CD8+ T cells were sorted from peripheral blood as separate populations. To sequence the TCRbeta CDR3 region, genomic DNA was isolated from the sorted cells. The immunoSEQ Assay was used for sequencing of TCRbeta CDR3 regions. TCRdb holds this immuneACCESS table with in-frame rearrangements only. Some clones are missing; in checked studies, unresolved V genes explain under half, and the rest has no known cause. This sample lists about 35,000 clones; 75% to 90% were detected once. Of the sample, less than 15% is held by the ten largest clones.

Sequencing was performed on CD4+ or CD8+ T cells sorted from blood, taken in a trial of the OX40 agonist ivuxolimab. The sequence was obtained from an adult with an advanced solid tumor such as melanoma, head and neck, liver or kidney cancer. The receptor chain draws on TRBV27 and TRBJ2-3, with an unclear D gene assignment. The DNA sequence is TGTGCCAGCAGTTTAGTACGTCCTAGCACAGATACGCAGTATTTT. It translates as CASSLVRPSTDTQYF.